This T cell receptor (beta chain) appears in the sequencing data of a study of blood T cell repertoires in COVID-19. About the study: Samples of COVID-19 (acute and convalescent) were obtained from the United States, Italy and Spain.

The V segment lost 0 bases and the J segment 5 bases; nucleotides outside the gene matches: 7. The germline V gene encodes CDR1 LGHDT and CDR2 YNNKEL (reference sequence). This CDR3 is built from 16 residues. Assay used: immunoSEQ multiplex PCR; TCRdb lists only in-frame clones, some missing. The sample contains some 150,000 clones, roughly 80% of which appear only once. The chain uses TRBV3-1 (or the pseudogene TRBV3-2) and TRBJ1-5; 7 nucleotides align to TRBD1. Sequences were obtained from peripheral blood. The clonotype comes from a man in his 60s with acute or convalescent COVID-19. This chain's CDR3 is CASSQENRDRHQPQHF. The CDR3 region has the DNA TGTGCCAGCAGCCAAGAAAATAGGGACAGACATCAGCCCCAGCATTTT.